Listed below are T cell receptor beta chains from one sample, sequenced in a study of cytomegalovirus exposure and HLA in healthy donors. Sequenced by immunoSEQ multiplex PCR; TCRdb stores in-frame clones only, minus some. Of approximately 110,000 clones in the sample, 80% were seen once. Sample: PBMCs. The receptors derive from a man aged 45-65 years in good health and CMV-seronegative. Both conserved end residues are part of each CDR3. D genes are given only for firm matches. Size is omitted from some rows. Given values are once, few, many or a class for expanded clones.

-	TRBV5-1	-	TRBJ2-7	CASSPRAGDRHEQYF	TGCGCCAGCAGCCCTCGAGCAGGGGACCGCCACGAGCAGTACTTC
-	TRBV4-3	once	TRBJ1-1	CASSRAQGEAFF	TGCGCCAGCAGCCGAGCACAGGGTGAAGCTTTCTTT
-	TRBV5-6	-	TRBJ2-7	CASSSGSYEQYF	TGTGCCAGCAGCTCGGGCTCCTACGAGCAGTACTTC
TRBD2	TRBV4-3	-	TRBJ2-2	CASSHELWRGRAYTGELFF	TGCGCCAGCAGCCACGAATTATGGAGAGGGAGGGCCTACACCGGGGAGCTGTTTTTT
-	TRBV7-9	-	TRBJ1-1	CASTIQPGHPNTEAFF	TGTGCCAGCACCATCCAACCGGGACATCCGAACACTGAAGCTTTCTTT
TRBD1	TRBV29-1	-	TRBJ2-2	CSVESDRARTGELFF	TGCAGCGTTGAGTCCGACAGGGCTAGGACCGGGGAGCTGTTTTTT
TRBD1	TRBV18	-	TRBJ2-7	CASSRTGDPYEQYF	TGTGCCAGCTCCCGGACAGGCGACCCCTACGAGCAGTACTTC
-	TRBV13	-	TRBJ2-5	CASSAREFGETQYF	TGTGCCAGCAGCGCCCGGGAATTCGGGGAGACCCAGTACTTC
-	TRBV9	-	TRBJ2-3	CASSDGTSLSNTQYF	TGTGCCAGCAGTGACGGGACTTCTCTTAGTAATACGCAGTATTTT
-	TRBV7-8	-	TRBJ1-1	CASSPTSDGIRHEAFF	TGTGCCAGCAGCCCGACATCGGACGGGATCCGCCATGAAGCTTTCTTT